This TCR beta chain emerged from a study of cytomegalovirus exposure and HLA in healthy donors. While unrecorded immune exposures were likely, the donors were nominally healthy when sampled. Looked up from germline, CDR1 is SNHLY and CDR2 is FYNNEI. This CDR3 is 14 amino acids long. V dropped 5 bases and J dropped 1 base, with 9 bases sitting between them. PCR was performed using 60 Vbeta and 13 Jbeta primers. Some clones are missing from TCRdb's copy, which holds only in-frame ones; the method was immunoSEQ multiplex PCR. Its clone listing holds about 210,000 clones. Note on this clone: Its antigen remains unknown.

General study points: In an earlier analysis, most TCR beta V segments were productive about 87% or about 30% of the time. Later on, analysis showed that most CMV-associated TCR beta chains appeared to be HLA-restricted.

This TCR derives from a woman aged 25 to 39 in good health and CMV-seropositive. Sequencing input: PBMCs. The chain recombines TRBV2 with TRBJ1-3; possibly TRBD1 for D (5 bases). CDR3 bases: TGTGCCAGCAGTTCAGGGCTTTCTGGAAACACCATATATTTT. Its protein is CASSSGLSGNTIYF.